The 20 T cell receptor beta chains below were found in one sample sequenced in a study of cytomegalovirus exposure and HLA in healthy donors. Measured with immunoSEQ multiplex PCR; TCRdb has only the in-frame clones, and not every one. The table has around 63,000 clones, 89% seen once. What was sequenced was PBMCs. These receptors were collected from a woman aged 18-29 years in good health and CMV-seronegative.

V and J are TRBV19 and TRBJ1-4; TRBD1 aligns across 7 bases. The germline gives CDR1 LNHDA, CDR2 SQIVND (reference sequence). The CDR3 sequence is 15 residues long. Germline trimming cut 3 bases from V and 8 bases from J; bases unmatched to any gene: 9. CDR3: CASSIIWTGGEKLFF. In nucleotides, the CDR3 is TGTGCCAGTAGTATCATTTGGACAGGCGGCGAAAAACTGTTTTTT. Complete variable domain (other parts from reference TRBV19 and TRBJ1-4): DGGITQSPKYLFRKEGQNVTLSCEQNLNHDAMYWYRQDPGQGLRLIYYSQIVNDFQKGDIAEGYSVSREKKESFPLTVTSAQKNPTAFYLCASSIIWTGGEKLFFGSGTQLSVL.

This sequence joins TRBV29-1 and TRBJ2-5; 8 bases map to TRBD1. There are 14 residues in the CDR3. Losses at the gene ends were 5 bases for V and 3 bases for J; bases not matched to a gene: 8. Germline CDR1 and CDR2: SQVTM and ANQGSEA. CDR3 in amino acids: CSVRSSTGEETQYF. DNA for the CDR3: TGCAGCGTTAGGTCGTCGACAGGGGAAGAGACCCAGTACTTC. The entire variable domain, with the rest obtained from reference TRBV29-1 and TRBJ2-5, is as follows: SAVISQKPSRDICQRGTSLTIQCQVDSQVTMMFWYRQQPGQSLTLIATANQGSEATYESGFVIDKFPISRPNLTFSTLTVSNMSPEDSSIYLCSVRSSTGEETQYFGPGTRLLVL.

Ten or more counts support this clone. The gene calls are TRBV19 and TRBJ1-1, with D unclear. The CDR3 has 14 residues. V was trimmed by 2 bases and J by 1 base, leaving 8 bases between them. Germline loops: CDR1 LNHDA, CDR2 SQIVND (reference sequence). The CDR3 sequence is CASSIPTGNTEAFF. The CDR3 DNA follows: TGTGCCAGTAGTATACCCACGGGGAACACTGAAGCTTTCTTT.

The rearrangement links TRBV18 to TRBJ2-5; D may be TRBD2 (5 bases). The CDR3 spans 14 residues. The germline V gene has CDR1 KGHSH and CDR2 LQKENI. V lost 0 bases and J lost 7, with 12 bases in between. CDR3 bases: TGTGCCAGCTCACCACCGGAGGACTGGTGGACCCAGTACTTC. Translated: CASSPPEDWWTQYF.

This chain connects TRBV5-8 to TRBJ1-4; weak D call: TRBD1 (5 bases). Trimming shortened V by 1 base and J by 6 bases, and 13 bases separated the two germline ends. CDR3 length equals 15 residues. CDR1 and CDR2 (germline): SGHTS, YDEGEE. CDR3 nucleotide sequence: TGTGCCAGCAGCTTGTCAGGGCTCAGGGATGAAAAACTGTTTTTT. Protein product: CASSLSGLRDEKLFF.

This clone was counted once. The chain couples TRBV4-1 to TRBJ1-2; TRBD1 is a possible D gene (5 bases). This CDR3 has 15 amino acids. Trimming pared 4 bases from V and 7 bases from J, leaving 19 bases between. Germline V CDR1 and CDR2: MGHRA, YSYEKL. The CDR3 sequence: CASSPSGQGIAGYTF. The CDR3 DNA reads TGCGCCAGCAGCCCGTCCGGCCAGGGAATTGCTGGCTACACCTTC.

The CDR3 reads CASSVAPTNEKLFF. The CDR3 DNA reads TGTGCCAGCAGTGTAGCCCCAACTAATGAAAAACTGTTTTTT. The chain recombines TRBV6-4 with TRBJ1-4, with D unresolved. Germline CDR1 MRHNA, CDR2 SNTAGT. The V gene lost 4 bases and the J gene lost 0 bases, with 6 bases spanning the gap. CDR3 length equals 14 residues.

The genes are TRBV27 and TRBJ2-6; tentatively, D is TRBD2 (5 bases). Germline lookup yields CDR1 MNHEY and CDR2 SMNVEV (reference sequence). V shed 5 bases and J shed 0 bases, with 8 bases lying between them. This CDR3 region has 15 residues. CDR3 in amino acids: CASSPGGSGANVLTF. CDR3 DNA sequence: TGTGCCAGCAGTCCAGGAGGCTCTGGGGCCAACGTCCTGACTTTC.

The rearrangement uses TRBV5-1 and TRBJ2-5, with D possibly matching TRBD1 (6 bases). The J call could be wrong; TRBJ2-7 is a better fit for the DNA end. CDR1 is SGHRS and CDR2 is YFSETQ in the germline V gene. The CDR3 has 15 residues. CDR3 amino acids: CASSSDNRVRHEQYF. The CDR3 nucleotides read TGCGCCAGCAGCTCGGATAACAGGGTCAGGCACGAGCAGTACTTC.

V and J are TRBV2 and TRBJ2-5, with a possible D match to TRBD1 (7 bases). CDR3 length: 15 residues. V lost 6 bases and J 4 bases, leaving 18 bases between the germline ends. The germline V gene encodes CDR1 SNHLY and CDR2 FYNNEI. CDR3 region: CASSLRRQGGETQYF. CDR3 DNA sequence: TGTGCCAGCAGCCTAAGGAGACAGGGAGGAGAGACCCAGTACTTC.

The chain employs TRBV18 and TRBJ2-1; 9 nucleotides agree with TRBD2. The CDR3 extends over 14 amino acids. The V and J ends lost 3 bases and 10 bases, in that order; junction bases with no gene match: 7. Per germline, CDR1 KGHSH and CDR2 LQKENI. CDR3 in amino acids: CASSPLGTSREQFF. For the CDR3, the DNA is TGTGCCAGCTCACCCCTGGGGACTAGCCGAGAGCAGTTCTTC.

The rearrangement links TRBV15 to TRBJ2-5, with D possibly being TRBD2 (6 bases). Trimming cost V 5 bases and J 5 bases, with 12 bases left between them. Germline CDR1 and CDR2: LNHNV and YYDKDF (reference sequence). This CDR3 comprises 13 residues. This chain's CDR3 is CATSARRGETQYF. CDR3 nucleotide sequence: TGTGCCACCAGCGCGAGACGGGGGGAGACCCAGTACTTC.

This sequence joins TRBV18 and TRBJ2-3, with D possibly TRBD1 on 6 matching bases. Germline CDR1 KGHSH, CDR2 LQKENI. Trimming removed 2 bases from V and 2 bases from J, with 23 bases in between. This CDR3 spans 19 amino acids. The CDR3 bases are TGTGCCAGCTCACCAAAGGGGGTCGATACCATACGACTCACAGATACGCAGTATTTT. It is translated as CASSPKGVDTIRLTDTQYF.

The V call is TRBV2, the J call TRBJ1-4; the match to TRBD1 covers 12 bases. Per germline, CDR1 SNHLY and CDR2 FYNNEI. The V gene end was trimmed by 8 bases and the J gene end by 3 bases; junction bases not matched to a gene: 16. The CDR3 sequence is 19 residues long. CDR3 sequence: CASRRVRGQGAAANEKLFF. The CDR3 region has the DNA TGTGCCAGCCGTCGGGTGAGGGGACAGGGGGCCGCGGCTAATGAAAAACTGTTTTTT. Using reference TRBV2 and TRBJ1-4 for the parts outside the CDR3, the full variable domain is EPEVTQTPSHQVTQMGQEVILRCVPISNHLYFYWYRQILGQKVEFLVSFYNNEISEKSEIFDDQFSVERPDGSNFTLKIRSTKLEDSAMYFCASRRVRGQGAAANEKLFFGSGTQLSVL.

Comment on this clone: The junction and the germline gene differ at one end; a read error may be behind it. The chain is built from TRBV7-2 and TRBJ2-7; TRBD2 aligns across 11 bases. The germline V gene has CDR1 SGHTA and CDR2 FQGNSA. This CDR3 contains 15 residues. CDR3 bases: TGTGCCAGCAGCATAGCGGGGGGGGAGTCCTACGAGCAGTACTTC. Translation: CASSIAGGESYEQYF.

The rearrangement links TRBV7-2 to TRBJ2-1, with 7 bases that match TRBD1. Germline loops: CDR1 SGHTA, CDR2 FQGNSA. The CDR3 length is 13 residues. V was clipped by 10 bases and J by 9 bases; unmatched bases: 12. The CDR3 loop reads CATAPNRGSEQFF. The CDR3 nucleotides are TGTGCCACCGCTCCAAACAGGGGAAGTGAGCAGTTCTTC.

The chain joins TRBV5-6 to TRBJ1-2; D possibly corresponds to TRBD1 (6 bases). Deletions cut 3 bases from V and 8 bases from J, with 11 bases between. The germline gives CDR1 SGHDT, CDR2 YYEEEE. The CDR3 covers 12 residues. CDR3 amino acids: CASSSTGYGYTF. The CDR3 DNA reads TGTGCCAGCAGCTCAACAGGGTACGGCTACACCTTC. Filled out from reference TRBV5-6 and TRBJ1-2, the complete variable domain reads DAGVTQSPTHLIKTRGQQVTLRCSPKSGHDTVSWYQQALGQGPQFIFQYYEEEERQRGNFPDRFSGHQFPNYSSELNVNALLLGDSALYLCASSSTGYGYTFGSGTRLTVV.

The chain joins TRBV10-2 to TRBJ1-2, with D possibly matching TRBD1 (5 bases). The CDR3 covers 16 residues. CDR1 is WSHSY and CDR2 is SAAADI in the germline V gene. V was shortened by 2 bases and J by 4 bases, with 17 bases between the two germline ends. Written as DNA, the CDR3 is TGCGCCAGCAGTGAGAAGAAGGGTCAGGGCGGCTATGGCTACACCTTC. This gives the protein CASSEKKGQGGYGYTF.

V is TRBV7-9 and J is TRBJ1-4; tentatively, D is TRBD1 (5 bases). The CDR3 consists of 15 residues. Germline CDR1 is SEHNR and CDR2 is FQNEAQ (reference sequence). V lost 0 bases and J lost 8, with 13 bases in between. CDR3: CASSLARAGREKLFF. Written as DNA, the CDR3 is TGTGCCAGCAGCTTAGCCAGGGCTGGACGAGAAAAACTGTTTTTT.

This clone came up once. J is TRBJ1-3 and V is TRBV6-5; 7 bases match TRBD1. With V trimmed by 6 bases and J by 7 bases, 12 bases remained unmatched. From germline, CDR1 is MNHEY and CDR2 SVGAGI. This CDR3 contains 15 residues. CDR3: CASRNFFRGANTIYF. CDR3 DNA: TGTGCCAGCAGGAACTTTTTCAGGGGGGCTAACACCATATATTTT.